This TCR beta chain was identified in a study of blood T cell repertoires in COVID-19. Study in general: Material from acute and convalescent COVID-19 was sourced from the United States, Italy and Spain. T cells, B-cell-depleted T cells, or PBMCs supplied cDNA or gDNA.

In the original analysis: Scientists estimated how many nucleated cells there were by amplifying reference gene primers. The protocol was immunoSEQ multiplex PCR, while the TCRdb copy is restricted to in-frame clones and leaves out a portion. D and trimming were read from the DNA, whereas the V and J calls and clone size are those reported in that table. The table has more than 400,000 clones, approximately 83% seen once. V was trimmed by 8 bases and J by 2 bases, leaving 9 bases between them. This CDR3 region has 11 residues. The germline gives CDR1 GTSNPN, CDR2 SVGIG (reference sequence). This TCR came from a human donor in a cohort sampled during active COVID-19. The rearrangement uses TRBV30 and TRBJ1-1; possible D gene TRBD1, 5 bases. Sequencing was performed on peripheral blood. CDR3 nucleotides: TGTGCCCACACAGGAAACACTGAAGCTTTCTTT. It codes for CAHTGNTEAFF.